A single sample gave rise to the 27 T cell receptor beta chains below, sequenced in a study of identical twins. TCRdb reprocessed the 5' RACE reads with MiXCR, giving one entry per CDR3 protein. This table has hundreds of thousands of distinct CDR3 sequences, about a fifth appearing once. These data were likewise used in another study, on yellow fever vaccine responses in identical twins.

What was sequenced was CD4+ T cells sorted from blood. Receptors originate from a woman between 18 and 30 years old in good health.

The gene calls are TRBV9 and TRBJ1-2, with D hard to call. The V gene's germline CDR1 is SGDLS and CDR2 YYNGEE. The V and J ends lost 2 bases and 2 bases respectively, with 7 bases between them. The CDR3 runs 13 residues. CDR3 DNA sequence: TGTGCCAGCAGCGTCTTTGGGAACTATGGCTACACCTTC. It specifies CASSVFGNYGYTF.

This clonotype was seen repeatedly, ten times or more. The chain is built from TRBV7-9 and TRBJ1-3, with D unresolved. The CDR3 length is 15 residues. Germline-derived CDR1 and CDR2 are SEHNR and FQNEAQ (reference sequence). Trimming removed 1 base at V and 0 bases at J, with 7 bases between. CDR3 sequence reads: CASSLEGFSGNTIYF. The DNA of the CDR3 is TGTGCCAGCAGCTTAGAAGGGTTCTCTGGAAACACCATATATTTT.

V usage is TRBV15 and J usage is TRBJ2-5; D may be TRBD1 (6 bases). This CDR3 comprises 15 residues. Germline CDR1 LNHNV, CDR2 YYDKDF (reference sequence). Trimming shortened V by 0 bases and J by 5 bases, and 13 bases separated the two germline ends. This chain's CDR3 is CATSREGTGKETQYF. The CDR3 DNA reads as TGTGCCACCAGCAGAGAAGGAACAGGGAAGGAGACCCAGTACTTC.

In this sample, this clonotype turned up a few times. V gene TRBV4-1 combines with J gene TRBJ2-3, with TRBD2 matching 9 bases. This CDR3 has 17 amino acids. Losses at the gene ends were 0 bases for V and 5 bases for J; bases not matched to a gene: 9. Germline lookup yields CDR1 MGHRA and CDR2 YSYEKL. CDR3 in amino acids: CASSQDGAGGPIDTQYF. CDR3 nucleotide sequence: TGCGCCAGCAGCCAAGACGGCGCGGGAGGGCCGATAGATACGCAGTATTTT.

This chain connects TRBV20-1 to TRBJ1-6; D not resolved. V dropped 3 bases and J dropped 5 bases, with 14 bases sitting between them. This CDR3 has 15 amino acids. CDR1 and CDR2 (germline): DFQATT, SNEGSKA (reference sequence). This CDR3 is CSARGVGADNSPLHF. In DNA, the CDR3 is TGCAGTGCTAGGGGAGTGGGAGCCGATAATTCACCCCTCCACTTT.

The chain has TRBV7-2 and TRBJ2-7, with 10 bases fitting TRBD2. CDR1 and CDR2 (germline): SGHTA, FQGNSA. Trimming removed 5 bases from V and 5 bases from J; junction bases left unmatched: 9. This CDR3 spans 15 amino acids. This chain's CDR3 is CASSLSGGAFHEQYV. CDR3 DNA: TGTGCCAGCAGCCTAAGCGGGGGGGCTTTCCACGAGCAGTACGTC.

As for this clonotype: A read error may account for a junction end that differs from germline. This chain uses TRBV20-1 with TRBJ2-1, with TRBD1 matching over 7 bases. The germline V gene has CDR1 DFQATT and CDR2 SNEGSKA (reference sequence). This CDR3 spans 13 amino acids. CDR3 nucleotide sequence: TGCAGTGCTAGAGATCCCCTCCGACAGGGTTCGATCTTC. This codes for CSARDPLRQGSIF.

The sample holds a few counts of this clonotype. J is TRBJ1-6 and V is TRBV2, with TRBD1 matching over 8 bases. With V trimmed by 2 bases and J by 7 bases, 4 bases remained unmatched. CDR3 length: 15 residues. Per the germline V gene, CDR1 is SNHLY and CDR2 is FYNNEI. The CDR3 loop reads CASSEQGASNSPLHF. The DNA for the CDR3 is TGTGCCAGCAGTGAACAGGGGGCCTCGAATTCACCCCTCCACTTT.

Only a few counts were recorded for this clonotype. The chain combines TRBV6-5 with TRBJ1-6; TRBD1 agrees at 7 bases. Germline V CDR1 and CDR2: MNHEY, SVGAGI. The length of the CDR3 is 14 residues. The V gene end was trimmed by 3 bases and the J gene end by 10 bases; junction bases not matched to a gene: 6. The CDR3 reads CASSYLQGGSPLHF. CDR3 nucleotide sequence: TGTGCCAGCAGTTATTTGCAGGGGGGATCACCCCTCCACTTT.

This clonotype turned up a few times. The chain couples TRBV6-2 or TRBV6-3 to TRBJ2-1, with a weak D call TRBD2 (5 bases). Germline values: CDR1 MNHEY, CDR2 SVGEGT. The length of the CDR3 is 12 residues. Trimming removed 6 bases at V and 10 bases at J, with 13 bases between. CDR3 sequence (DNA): TGTGCCAGCAGCTCTACTAGTCGCGAGCAGTTCTTC. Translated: CASSSTSREQFF.

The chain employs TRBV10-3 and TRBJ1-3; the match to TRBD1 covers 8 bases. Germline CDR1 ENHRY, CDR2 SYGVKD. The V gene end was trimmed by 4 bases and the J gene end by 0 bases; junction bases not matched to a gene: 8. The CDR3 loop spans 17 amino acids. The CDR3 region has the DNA TGTGCCATCAGTGTAGTGGGGACAGGAGTCTCTGGAAACACCATATATTTT. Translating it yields CAISVVGTGVSGNTIYF.

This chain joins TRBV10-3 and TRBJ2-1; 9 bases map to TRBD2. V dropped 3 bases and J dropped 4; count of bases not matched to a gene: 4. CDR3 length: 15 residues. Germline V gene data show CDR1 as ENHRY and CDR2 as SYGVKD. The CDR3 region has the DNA TGTGCCATCAGTGATTATAGCGGGGGTTACAATGAGCAGTTCTTC. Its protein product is CAISDYSGGYNEQFF.

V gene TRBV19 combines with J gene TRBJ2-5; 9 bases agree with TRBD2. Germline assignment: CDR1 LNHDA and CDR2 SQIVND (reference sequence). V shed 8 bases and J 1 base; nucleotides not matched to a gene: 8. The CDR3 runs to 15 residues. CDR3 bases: TGTGCCAGTGCCAACTTAGCGGGAGCCCAAGAGACCCAGTACTTC. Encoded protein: CASANLAGAQETQYF. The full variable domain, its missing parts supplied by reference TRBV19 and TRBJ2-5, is DGGITQSPKYLFRKEGQNVTLSCEQNLNHDAMYWYRQDPGQGLRLIYYSQIVNDFQKGDIAEGYSVSREKKESFPLTVTSAQKNPTAFYLCASANLAGAQETQYFGPGTRLLVL.

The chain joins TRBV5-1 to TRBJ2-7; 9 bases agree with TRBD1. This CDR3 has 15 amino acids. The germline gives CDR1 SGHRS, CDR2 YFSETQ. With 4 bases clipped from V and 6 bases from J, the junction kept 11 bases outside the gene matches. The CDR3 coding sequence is TGCGCCAGCAGCCCCTCCGGGACAGGGTCTCCCGAGCAGTACTTC. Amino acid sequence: CASSPSGTGSPEQYF.

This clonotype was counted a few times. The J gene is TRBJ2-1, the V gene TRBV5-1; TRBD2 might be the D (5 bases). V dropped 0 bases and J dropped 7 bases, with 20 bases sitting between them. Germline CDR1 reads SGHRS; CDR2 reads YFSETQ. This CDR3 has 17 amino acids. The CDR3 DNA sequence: TGCGCCAGCAGCTTGGCACCCGGCGGGCGCGTAGGGAATGAGCAGTTCTTC. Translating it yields CASSLAPGGRVGNEQFF.

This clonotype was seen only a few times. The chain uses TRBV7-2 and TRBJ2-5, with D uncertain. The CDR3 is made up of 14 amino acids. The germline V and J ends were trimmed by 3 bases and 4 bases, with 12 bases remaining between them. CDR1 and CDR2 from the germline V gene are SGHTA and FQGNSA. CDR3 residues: CASSFLGFRETQYF. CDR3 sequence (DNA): TGTGCCAGCAGCTTCTTGGGTTTTCGAGAGACCCAGTACTTC.

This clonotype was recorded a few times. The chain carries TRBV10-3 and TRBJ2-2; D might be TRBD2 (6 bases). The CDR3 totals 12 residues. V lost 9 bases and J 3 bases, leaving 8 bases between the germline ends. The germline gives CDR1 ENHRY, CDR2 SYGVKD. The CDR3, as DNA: TGTGCCATTAGCGGTTACACCGGGGAGCTGTTTTTT. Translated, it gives CAISGYTGELFF.

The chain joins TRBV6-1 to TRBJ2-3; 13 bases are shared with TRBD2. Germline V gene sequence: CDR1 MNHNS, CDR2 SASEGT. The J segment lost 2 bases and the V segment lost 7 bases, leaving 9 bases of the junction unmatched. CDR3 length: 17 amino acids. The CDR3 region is CASTPRTSGSYTDTQYF. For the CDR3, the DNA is TGTGCCAGCACCCCGAGGACTAGCGGGAGTTACACAGATACGCAGTATTTT.

The CDR3 DNA sequence: TGTGCCAGCAGCCAATTAGGAGGGGGGATAGATACGCAGTATTTT. It encodes CASSQLGGGIDTQYF. The chain carries TRBV14 and TRBJ2-3, with D tentatively TRBD1 or TRBD2 (6 bases each). The CDR3 extends over 15 amino acids. V gave up 2 bases and J gave up 5 bases, with 14 bases separating them. Germline V gene data show CDR1 as SGHDN and CDR2 as FVKESK. The full variable domain, completed using reference TRBV14 and TRBJ2-3, is EAGVTQFPSHSVIEKGQTVTLRCDPISGHDNLYWYRRVMGKEIKFLLHFVKESKQDESGMPNNRFLAERTGGTYSTLKVQPAELEDSGVYFCASSQLGGGIDTQYFGPGTRLTVL.

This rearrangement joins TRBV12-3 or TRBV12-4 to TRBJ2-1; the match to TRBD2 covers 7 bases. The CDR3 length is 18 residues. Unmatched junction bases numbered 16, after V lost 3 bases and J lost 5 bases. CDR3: CASSLRGAFGLGHNEQFF. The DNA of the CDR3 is TGTGCCAGCAGTTTGAGGGGAGCGTTCGGACTAGGCCACAATGAGCAGTTCTTC.

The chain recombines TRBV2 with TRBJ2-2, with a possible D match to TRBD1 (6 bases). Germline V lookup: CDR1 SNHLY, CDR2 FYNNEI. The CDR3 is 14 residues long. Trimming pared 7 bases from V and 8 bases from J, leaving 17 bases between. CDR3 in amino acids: CASILTGKGGELFF. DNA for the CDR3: TGTGCCAGCATACTAACAGGGAAAGGAGGGGAGCTGTTTTTT.

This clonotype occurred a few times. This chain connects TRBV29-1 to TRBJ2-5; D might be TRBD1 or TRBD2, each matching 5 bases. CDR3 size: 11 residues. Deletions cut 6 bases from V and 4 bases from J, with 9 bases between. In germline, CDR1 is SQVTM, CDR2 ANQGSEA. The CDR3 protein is CSVGPSETQYF. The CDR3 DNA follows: TGCAGCGTGGGACCGTCAGAGACCCAGTACTTC.

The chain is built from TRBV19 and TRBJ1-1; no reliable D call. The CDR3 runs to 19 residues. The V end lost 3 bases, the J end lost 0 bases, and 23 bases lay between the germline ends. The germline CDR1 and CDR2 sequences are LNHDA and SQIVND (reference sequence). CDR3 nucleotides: TGTGCCAGTAGTATTCTAGGCGGCAGGAGATCCGGAATGAACACTGAAGCTTTCTTT. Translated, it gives CASSILGGRRSGMNTEAFF.

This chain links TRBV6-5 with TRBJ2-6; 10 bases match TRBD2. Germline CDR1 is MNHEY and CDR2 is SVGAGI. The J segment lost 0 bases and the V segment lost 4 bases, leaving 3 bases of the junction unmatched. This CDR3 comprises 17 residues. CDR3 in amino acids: CASSSSGGYSGANVLTF. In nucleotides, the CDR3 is TGTGCCAGCAGTTCTAGCGGGGGTTACTCTGGGGCCAACGTCCTGACTTTC.

The CDR3 DNA reads as TGTGCCAGCAGCCCTGGCTGGTCCAATACGCAGTATTTT. Its protein product is CASSPGWSNTQYF. V gene TRBV7-7 combines with J gene TRBJ2-3; D is ambiguous. The germline V gene has CDR1 SSHAT and CDR2 FNYEAQ (reference sequence). V was trimmed by 5 bases and J by 7 bases, leaving 13 bases between them. The CDR3 has 13 amino acids.

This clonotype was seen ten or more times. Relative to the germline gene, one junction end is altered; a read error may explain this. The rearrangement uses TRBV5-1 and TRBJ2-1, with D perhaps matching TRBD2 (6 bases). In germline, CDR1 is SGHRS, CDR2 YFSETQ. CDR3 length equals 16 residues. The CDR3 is CASSLGLAVSYNEQFF. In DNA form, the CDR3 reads TGTGCCAGCAGCTTGGGACTTGCCGTCTCCTACAATGAGCAGTTCTTC.

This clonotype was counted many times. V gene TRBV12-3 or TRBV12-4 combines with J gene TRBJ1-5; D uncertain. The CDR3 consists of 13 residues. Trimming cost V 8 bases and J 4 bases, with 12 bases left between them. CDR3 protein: CASGQVGNQPQHF. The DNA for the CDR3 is TGTGCCAGCGGCCAGGTGGGGAATCAGCCCCAGCATTTT.